Shown below are 3 T cell receptor beta chains from a single sample sequenced in a study of blood T cell repertoires in COVID-19. Clones were read by immunoSEQ multiplex PCR, and TCRdb kept only the in-frame ones, dropping some. The profile covers approximately 260,000 clones, with just under 90% appearing a single time and 1.5% to 2% taken by the ten largest. The sample was PBMCs or T cells enriched from blood (not recorded which). The receptor set was obtained from a woman aged 60-70 years who had recovered from COVID-19.

This chain uses TRBV5-4 with TRBJ1-2; D is perhaps TRBD1 (5 bases). CDR1 and CDR2 from the germline V gene are SGHNT and YYREEE (reference sequence). CDR3 length: 16 amino acids. V lost 4 bases, J lost 5 bases, and 21 bases lay in between. CDR3 sequence: CASSPNRGGVGYGYTF. The CDR3 DNA reads as TGTGCCAGCAGCCCCAATCGGGGGGGGGTAGGTTATGGCTACACCTTC.

There are a few counts of this clone. The chain has TRBV20-1 and TRBJ2-1, with 7 positions matching TRBD2. The CDR3 is 16 amino acids. Germline CDR1 reads DFQATT; CDR2 reads SNEGSKA (reference sequence). V lost 3 bases and J lost 5; bases outside the gene matches: 13. CDR3 region: CSASALLAEANNEQFF. In nucleotides, the CDR3 is TGCAGTGCTAGTGCCCTTCTAGCGGAAGCAAACAATGAGCAGTTCTTC.

The chain employs TRBV6-5 and TRBJ2-7, with 8 bases lining up with TRBD2. The V gene's germline CDR1 is MNHEY and CDR2 SVGAGI. V lost 6 bases to trimming and J lost 5 bases; unmatched junction nucleotides: 6. CDR3 length: 13 residues. The CDR3 sequence: CASRAAGVDEQYF. For the CDR3, the DNA is TGTGCCAGCAGAGCAGCGGGAGTCGACGAGCAGTACTTC.